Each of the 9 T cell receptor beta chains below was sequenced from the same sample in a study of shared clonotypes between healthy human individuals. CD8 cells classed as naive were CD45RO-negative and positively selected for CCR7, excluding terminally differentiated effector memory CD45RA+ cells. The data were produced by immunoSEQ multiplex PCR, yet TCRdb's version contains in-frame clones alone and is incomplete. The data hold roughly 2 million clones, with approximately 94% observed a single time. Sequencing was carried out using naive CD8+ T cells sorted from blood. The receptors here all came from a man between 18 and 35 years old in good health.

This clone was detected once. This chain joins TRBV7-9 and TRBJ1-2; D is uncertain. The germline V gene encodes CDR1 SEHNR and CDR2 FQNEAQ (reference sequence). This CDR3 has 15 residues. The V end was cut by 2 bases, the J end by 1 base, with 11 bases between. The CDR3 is CASSLSVPHNYGYTF. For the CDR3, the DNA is TGTGCCAGCAGCTTATCCGTACCGCATAACTATGGCTACACCTTC.

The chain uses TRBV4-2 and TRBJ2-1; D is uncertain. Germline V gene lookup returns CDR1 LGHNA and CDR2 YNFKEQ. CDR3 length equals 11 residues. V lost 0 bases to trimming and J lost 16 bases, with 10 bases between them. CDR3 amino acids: CASSQDNAPFF. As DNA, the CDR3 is TGTGCCAGCAGCCAAGACAATGCTCCCTTCTTC.

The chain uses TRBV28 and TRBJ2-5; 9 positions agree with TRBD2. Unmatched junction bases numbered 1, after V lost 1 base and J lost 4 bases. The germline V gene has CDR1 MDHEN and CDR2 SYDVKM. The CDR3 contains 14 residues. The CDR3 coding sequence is TGTGCCAGCAGTTTATTGACTAGCGGAGAGACCCAGTACTTC. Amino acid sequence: CASSLLTSGETQYF.

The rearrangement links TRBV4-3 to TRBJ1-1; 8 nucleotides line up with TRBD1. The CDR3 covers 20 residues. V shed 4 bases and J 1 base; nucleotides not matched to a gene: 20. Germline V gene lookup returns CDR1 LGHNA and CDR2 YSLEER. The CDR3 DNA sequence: TGCGCCAGCAGCCTCACAAACACGGCCCCCCACAGGGGGAGGAACACTGAAGCTTTCTTT. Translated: CASSLTNTAPHRGRNTEAFF.

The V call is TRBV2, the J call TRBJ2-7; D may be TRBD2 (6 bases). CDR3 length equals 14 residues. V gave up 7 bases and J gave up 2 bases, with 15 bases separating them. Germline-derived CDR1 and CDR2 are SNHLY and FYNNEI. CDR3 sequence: CASTPDGGAYEQYF. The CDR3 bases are TGTGCCAGCACCCCGGACGGCGGGGCCTACGAGCAGTACTTC.

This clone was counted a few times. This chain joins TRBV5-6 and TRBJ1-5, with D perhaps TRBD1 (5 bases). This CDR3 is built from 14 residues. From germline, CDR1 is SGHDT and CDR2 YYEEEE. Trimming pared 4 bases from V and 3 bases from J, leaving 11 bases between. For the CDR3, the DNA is TGTGCCAGCAGCCTAGGACAATACAATCAGCCCCAGCATTTT. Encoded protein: CASSLGQYNQPQHF.

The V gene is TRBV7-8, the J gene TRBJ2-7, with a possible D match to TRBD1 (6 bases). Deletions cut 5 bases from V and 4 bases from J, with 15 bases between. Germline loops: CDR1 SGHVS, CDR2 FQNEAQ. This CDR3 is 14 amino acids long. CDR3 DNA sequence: TGTGCCAGCAGCGCAGGGGCTTATCCATACGAGCAGTACTTC. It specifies CASSAGAYPYEQYF.

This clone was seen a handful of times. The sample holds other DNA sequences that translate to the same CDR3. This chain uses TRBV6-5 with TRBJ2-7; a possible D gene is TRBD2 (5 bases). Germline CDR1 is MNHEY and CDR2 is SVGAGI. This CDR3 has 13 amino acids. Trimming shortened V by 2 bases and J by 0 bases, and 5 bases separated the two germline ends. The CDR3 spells CASSYAGSYEQYF. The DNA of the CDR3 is TGTGCCAGCAGTTACGCGGGCTCCTACGAGCAGTACTTC.

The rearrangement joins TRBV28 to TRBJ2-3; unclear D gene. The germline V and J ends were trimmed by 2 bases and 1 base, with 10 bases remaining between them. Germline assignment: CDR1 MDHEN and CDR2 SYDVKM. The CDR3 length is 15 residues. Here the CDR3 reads CASSLGVARTDTQYF. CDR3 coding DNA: TGTGCCAGCAGTTTAGGGGTAGCTCGCACAGATACGCAGTATTTT.